The clone carrying this T cell receptor (beta chain) turned up a few times. The target antigen is unknown. This specimen comes from a study of vaccination and CD4 T cells after COVID-19. Treatment: approximately nine-day PBMC culture with coronavirus spike peptide pools or control peptides (ViraFEST assay). For ViraFEST, peptide pools expanded antigen-specific T cells, after which the TCRs were sequenced. The Oncomine TCR Beta short-read assay sequenced DNA from cultured CD4+ T cells. It was cultured CD4+ T cells from which genomic DNA was extracted. TCRdb reanalysed the PCR reads using MiXCR and keeps one entry per CDR3 protein. Of 20,000 to 25,000 distinct CDR3 sequences detected, around 63% appear once; the ten largest clones hold 3.5% to 4.5%. Germline CDR1 DFQATT, CDR2 SNEGSKA (reference sequence). Trimming removed 3 bases at V and 4 bases at J, with 13 bases between. The CDR3 has 14 amino acids.

This chain connects TRBV20-1 to TRBJ1-5; D not certain. Sequences were obtained from CD4+ T cells from blood, cultured in vitro. This clonotype was obtained from a human donor who had recovered from COVID-19. The CDR3 DNA reads as TGCAGTGCTAGTGAAGGGATCCGGAATCAGCCCCAGCATTTT. Translation gives CSASEGIRNQPQHF.